This TCR beta chain is from a study of T cells in localized non-small cell lung cancer. V lost 7 bases to trimming and J lost 2 bases, with 17 bases between them. Germline CDR1 is LGHNA and CDR2 is YSLEER. The CDR3 extends over 15 amino acids. Libraries were prepared by immunoSEQ multiplex PCR; TCRdb keeps only in-frame clonotypes and omits some of them. The sample lists roughly 30,000 clones; roughly 90% were seen once. As for this clone: The antigen is undetermined.

Study-wide points: Out of the top 100 tumor clones, a median approximately 57 were seen in adjacent lung.

This specimen was peripheral blood, taken before any cancer treatment. This sequence joins TRBV4-3 and TRBJ2-5; tentative D call: TRBD2 (6 bases). This TCR derives from a woman aged 18-49 years with stage I lung adenocarcinoma. The CDR3 region is CASNDGSREQETQYF. The CDR3 DNA reads TGCGCCAGCAATGATGGTTCTCGGGAGCAAGAGACCCAGTACTTC.